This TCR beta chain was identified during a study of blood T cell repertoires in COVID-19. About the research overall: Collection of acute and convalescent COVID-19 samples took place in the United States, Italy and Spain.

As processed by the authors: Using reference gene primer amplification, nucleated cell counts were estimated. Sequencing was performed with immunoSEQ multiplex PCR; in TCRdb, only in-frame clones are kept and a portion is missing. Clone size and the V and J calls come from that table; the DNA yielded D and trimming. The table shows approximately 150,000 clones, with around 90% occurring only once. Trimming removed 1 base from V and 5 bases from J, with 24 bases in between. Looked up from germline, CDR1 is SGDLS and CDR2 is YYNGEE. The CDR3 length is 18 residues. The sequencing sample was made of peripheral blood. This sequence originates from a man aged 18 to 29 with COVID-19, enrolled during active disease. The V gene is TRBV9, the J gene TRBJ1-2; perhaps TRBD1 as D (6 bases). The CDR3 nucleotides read TGTGCCAGCAGCGTAACCCCAAGCTGGGGACACCCCACGTATGGCTACACCTTC. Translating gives CASSVTPSWGHPTYGYTF. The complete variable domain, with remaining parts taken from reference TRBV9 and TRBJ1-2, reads DSGVTQTPKHLITATGQRVTLRCSPRSGDLSVYWYQQSLDQGLQFLIQYYNGEERAKGNILERFSAQQFPDLHSELNLSSLELGDSALYFCASSVTPSWGHPTYGYTFGSGTRLTVV.